The clone carrying this T cell receptor beta chain has a handful of counts. Method: immunoSEQ multiplex PCR; TCRdb's copy keeps in-frame clones and lacks some. This table has approximately 350,000 clones, around 83% appearing once. This entry belongs to a study of blood T cell repertoires in COVID-19. At the level of the study: Nucleic acid was either cDNA or gDNA, and it came from T cells, B-cell-depleted T cells, or PBMCs.

Individuals aged about 18 to 100 years were recruited from about two dozen US areas. Germline lookup yields CDR1 SGHTA and CDR2 FQGNSA. This CDR3 is 15 amino acids long. V was clipped by 5 bases and J by 0 bases; unmatched bases: 2. Sequencing used PBMCs or T cells enriched from blood (not recorded which). This receptor was taken from a woman in her forties or fifties who had recovered from COVID-19. The chain is built from TRBV7-2 and TRBJ1-3; 9 bases are shared with TRBD1. The DNA of the CDR3 is TGTGCCAGCAGCGGACAGGGGAGCTCTGGAAACACCATATATTTT. Translating gives CASSGQGSSGNTIYF. Full variable domain (rest looked up from reference TRBV7-2 and TRBJ1-3): GAGVSQSPSNKVTEKGKDVELRCDPISGHTALYWYRQSLGQGLEFLIYFQGNSAPDKSGLPSDRFSAERTGGSVSTLTIQRTQQEDSAVYLCASSGQGSSGNTIYFGEGSWLTVV.